Sequencing of this TCR beta chain was carried out in a study of blood T cell repertoires in COVID-19. Study-level background: The United States, Italy and Spain provided the acute and convalescent COVID-19 samples. T cells, B-cell-depleted T cells, or PBMCs supplied cDNA or gDNA.

Original analysis: Estimation of nucleated cell counts relied on the amplification of reference gene primers. Produced via immunoSEQ multiplex PCR; TCRdb's table is partial and in-frame only. V and J calls and clone size are those listed in that table; D and trimming were worked out from the DNA. The repertoire holds 100,000 to 110,000 clones, with approximately 84% as singletons. This clone occurred a few times. Germline CDR1 is SEHNR and CDR2 is FQNEAQ (reference sequence). There are 16 residues in the CDR3. With 2 bases removed from V and 3 bases from J, the gap between germline ends came to 11 bases.

The receptor comes from a man aged 25 to 40 in a cohort sampled during active COVID-19. This chain uses TRBV7-9 with TRBJ2-6; the D gene is possibly TRBD2 (5 bases). The material sequenced was peripheral blood. This CDR3 reads CASSLYWAGGANVLTF. The DNA for the CDR3 is TGTGCCAGCAGCTTATACTGGGCGGGTGGGGCCAACGTCCTGACTTTC.